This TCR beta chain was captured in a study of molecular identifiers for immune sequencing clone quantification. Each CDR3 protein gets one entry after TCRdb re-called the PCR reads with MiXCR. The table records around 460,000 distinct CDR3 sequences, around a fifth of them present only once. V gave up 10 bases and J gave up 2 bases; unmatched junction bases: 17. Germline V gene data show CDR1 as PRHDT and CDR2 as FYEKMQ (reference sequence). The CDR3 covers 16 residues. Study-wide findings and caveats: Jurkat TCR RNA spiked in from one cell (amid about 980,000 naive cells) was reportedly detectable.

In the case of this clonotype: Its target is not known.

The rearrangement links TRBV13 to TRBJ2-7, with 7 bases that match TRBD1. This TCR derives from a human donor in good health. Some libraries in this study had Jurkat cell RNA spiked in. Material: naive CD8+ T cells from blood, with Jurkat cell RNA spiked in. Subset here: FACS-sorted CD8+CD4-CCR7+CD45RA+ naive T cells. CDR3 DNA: TGTGCCACCGGGGAACCTACAGGGGCTGACGCCTACGAGCAGTACTTC. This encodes CATGEPTGADAYEQYF.